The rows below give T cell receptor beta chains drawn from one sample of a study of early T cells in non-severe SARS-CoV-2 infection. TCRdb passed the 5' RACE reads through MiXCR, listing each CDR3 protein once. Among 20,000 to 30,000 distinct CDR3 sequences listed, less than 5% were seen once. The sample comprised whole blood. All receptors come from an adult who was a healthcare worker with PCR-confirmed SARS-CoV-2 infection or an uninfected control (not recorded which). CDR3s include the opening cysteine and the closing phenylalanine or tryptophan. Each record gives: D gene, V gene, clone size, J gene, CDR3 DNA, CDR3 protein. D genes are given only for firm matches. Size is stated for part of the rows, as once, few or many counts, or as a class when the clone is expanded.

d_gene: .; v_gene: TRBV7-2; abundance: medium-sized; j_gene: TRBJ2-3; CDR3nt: TGTGCCAGCAGCTTAGAAGGGCCTAGCACAGATACGCAGTATTTT; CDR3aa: CASSLEGPSTDTQYF
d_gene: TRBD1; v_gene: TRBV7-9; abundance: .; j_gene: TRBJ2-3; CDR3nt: TGTGCCAGCAGCCCGGGGGACAGGGGGCTTGCAGATACGCAGTATTTT; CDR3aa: CASSPGDRGLADTQYF
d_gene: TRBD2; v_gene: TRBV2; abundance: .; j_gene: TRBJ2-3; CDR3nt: TGTGCCAGCAGAGGCGGGAGGGTAGATACGCAGTATTTT; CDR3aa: CASRGGRVDTQYF
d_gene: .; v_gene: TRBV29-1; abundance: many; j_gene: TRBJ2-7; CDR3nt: TGCAGCGGCCTCAGGGACTACGAGCAGTACTTC; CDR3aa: CSGLRDYEQYF
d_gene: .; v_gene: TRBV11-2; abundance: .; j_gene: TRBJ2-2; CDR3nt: TGTGCCAGCAGCTCCTACAGCACCGGGGAGCTGTTTTTT; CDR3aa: CASSSYSTGELFF
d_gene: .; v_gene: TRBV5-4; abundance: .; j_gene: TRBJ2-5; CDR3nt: TGTGCCAGCAGCTTGGGTTTTGGGCAAGAGACCCAGTACTTC; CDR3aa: CASSLGFGQETQYF
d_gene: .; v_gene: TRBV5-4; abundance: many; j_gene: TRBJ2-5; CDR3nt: TGTGCCAGCAGCTCTTTGGGGCTAGCAAAAGAGACCCAGTACTTC; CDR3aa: CASSSLGLAKETQYF
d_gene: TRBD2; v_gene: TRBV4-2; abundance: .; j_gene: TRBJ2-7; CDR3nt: TGTGCCAGCAGCCAAGTAGTCGCGGGAGGGCCTGACTACGAGCAGTACTTC; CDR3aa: CASSQVVAGGPDYEQYF
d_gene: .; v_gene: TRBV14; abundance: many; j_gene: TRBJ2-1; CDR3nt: TGTGCCAGCAGCCAGACTACTGGGGGTTCCTACAATGAGCAGTTCTTC; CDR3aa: CASSQTTGGSYNEQFF
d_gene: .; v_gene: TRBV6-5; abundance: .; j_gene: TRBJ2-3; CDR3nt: TGTGCCAGCAGTTTTCGGGGCCGTACAGATACGCAGTATTTT; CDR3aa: CASSFRGRTDTQYF